This T cell receptor (beta chain) emerged from a study of naive and memory T cell subsets. Overall study findings and caveats: No ground truth validated the naive and memory repertoire findings. Over 95% of naive TCR sequences appeared only once after error correction, unlike memory subsets. Possibly reflecting memory cells re-expressing CD45RA, a few larger clonotypes occurred in naive repertoires, especially CD8.

Four subsets defined by CD45RA and CD27 were sorted after CD3, CD4, CD8 and live/dead staining. On this clonotype itself: Its antigen is not known.

Both TRBC1 and TRBC2 were covered by a beta constant-region primer of two equimolar oligonucleotides. Four rounds of PCR amplified the ligated cDNA using nested alpha and beta constant-region primers plus SP2. An oligonucleotide with the SP2 primer and a 12-nucleotide UMI was ligated to the cDNA 3' end. One entry per CDR3 protein, called by TCRdb with MiXCR from the UMI-ligation and nested PCR reads. The sample consists of approximately 90,000 distinct CDR3 sequences, 10% to 12% of them appearing once. Per the germline V gene, CDR1 is SQVTM and CDR2 is ANQGSEA. The CDR3 covers 14 residues. Deletions cut 4 bases from V and 3 bases from J, with 16 bases between.

This chain joins TRBV29-1 and TRBJ2-7, with a possible D match to TRBD1 (5 bases). The TCR sequence derives from a human donor in good health. Sequences were obtained from naive CD4+ T cells from blood. The CDR3 sequence: CSVVDETDFYEQYF. The CDR3 nucleotides read TGCAGCGTTGTCGATGAGACAGATTTCTACGAGCAGTACTTC.